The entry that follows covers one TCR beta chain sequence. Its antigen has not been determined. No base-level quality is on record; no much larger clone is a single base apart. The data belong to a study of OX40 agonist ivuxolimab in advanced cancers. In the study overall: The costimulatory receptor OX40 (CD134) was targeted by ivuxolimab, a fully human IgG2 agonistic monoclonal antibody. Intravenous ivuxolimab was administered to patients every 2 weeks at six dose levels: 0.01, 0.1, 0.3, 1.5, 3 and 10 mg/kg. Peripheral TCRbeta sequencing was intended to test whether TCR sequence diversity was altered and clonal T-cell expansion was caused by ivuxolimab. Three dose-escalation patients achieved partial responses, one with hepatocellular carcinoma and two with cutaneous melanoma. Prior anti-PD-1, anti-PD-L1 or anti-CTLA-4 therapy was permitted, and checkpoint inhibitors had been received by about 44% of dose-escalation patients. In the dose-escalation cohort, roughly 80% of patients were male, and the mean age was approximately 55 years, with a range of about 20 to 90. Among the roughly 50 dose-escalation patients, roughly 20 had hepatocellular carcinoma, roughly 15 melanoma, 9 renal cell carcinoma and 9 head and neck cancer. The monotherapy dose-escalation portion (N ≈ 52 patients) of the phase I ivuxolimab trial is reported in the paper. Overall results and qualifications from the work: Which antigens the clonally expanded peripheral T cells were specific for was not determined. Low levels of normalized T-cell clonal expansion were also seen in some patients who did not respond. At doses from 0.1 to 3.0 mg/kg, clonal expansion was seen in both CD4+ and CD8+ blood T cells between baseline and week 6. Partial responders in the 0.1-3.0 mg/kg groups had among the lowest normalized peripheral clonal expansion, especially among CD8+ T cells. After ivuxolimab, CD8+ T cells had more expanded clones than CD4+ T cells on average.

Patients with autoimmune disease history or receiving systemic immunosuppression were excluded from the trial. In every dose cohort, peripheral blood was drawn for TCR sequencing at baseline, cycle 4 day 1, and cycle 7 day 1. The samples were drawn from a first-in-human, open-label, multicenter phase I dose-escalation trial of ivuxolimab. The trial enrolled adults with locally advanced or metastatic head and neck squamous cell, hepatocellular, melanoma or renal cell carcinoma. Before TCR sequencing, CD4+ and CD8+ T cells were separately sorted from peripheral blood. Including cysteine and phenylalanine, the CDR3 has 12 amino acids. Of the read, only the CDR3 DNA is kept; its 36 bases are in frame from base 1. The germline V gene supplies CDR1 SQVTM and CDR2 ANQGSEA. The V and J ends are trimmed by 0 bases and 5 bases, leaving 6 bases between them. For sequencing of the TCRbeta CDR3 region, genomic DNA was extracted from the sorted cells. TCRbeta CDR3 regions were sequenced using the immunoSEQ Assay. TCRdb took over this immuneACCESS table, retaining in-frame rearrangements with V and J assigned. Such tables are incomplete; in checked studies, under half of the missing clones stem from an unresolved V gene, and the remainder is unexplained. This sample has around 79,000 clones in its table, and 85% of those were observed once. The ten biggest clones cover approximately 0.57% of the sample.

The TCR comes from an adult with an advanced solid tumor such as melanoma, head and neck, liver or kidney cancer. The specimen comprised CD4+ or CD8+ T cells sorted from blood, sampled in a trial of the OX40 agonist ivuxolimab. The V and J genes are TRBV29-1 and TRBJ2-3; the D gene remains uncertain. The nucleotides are TGCAGCGTTGAAGATCAGGTAGATACGCAGTATTTT. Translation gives CSVEDQVDTQYF.